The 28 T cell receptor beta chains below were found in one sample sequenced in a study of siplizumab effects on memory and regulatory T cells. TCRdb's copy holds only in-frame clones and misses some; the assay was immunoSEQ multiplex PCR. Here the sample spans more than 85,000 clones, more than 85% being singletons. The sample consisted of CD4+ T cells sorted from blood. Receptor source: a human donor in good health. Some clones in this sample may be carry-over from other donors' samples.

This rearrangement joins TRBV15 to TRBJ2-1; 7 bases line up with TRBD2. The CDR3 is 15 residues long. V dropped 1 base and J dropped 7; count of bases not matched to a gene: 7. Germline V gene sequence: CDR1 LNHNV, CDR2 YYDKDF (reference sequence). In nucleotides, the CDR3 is TGTGCCACCAGCAGAGGAAGCGGGATAGGGAATGAGCAGTTCTTC. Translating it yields CATSRGSGIGNEQFF.

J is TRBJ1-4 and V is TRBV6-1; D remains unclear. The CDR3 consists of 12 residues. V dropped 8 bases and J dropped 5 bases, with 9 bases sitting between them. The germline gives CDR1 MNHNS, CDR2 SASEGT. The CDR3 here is CASRAGNEKLFF. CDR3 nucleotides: TGTGCCAGCCGAGCGGGAAATGAAAAACTGTTTTTT.

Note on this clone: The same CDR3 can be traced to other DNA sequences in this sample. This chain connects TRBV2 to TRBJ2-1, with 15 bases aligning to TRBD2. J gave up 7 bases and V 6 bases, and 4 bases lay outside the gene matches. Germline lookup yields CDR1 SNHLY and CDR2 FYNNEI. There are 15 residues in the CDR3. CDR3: CASSLGLAGGNEQFF. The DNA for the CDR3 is TGTGCCAGCAGCCTCGGACTAGCGGGAGGGAATGAGCAGTTCTTC. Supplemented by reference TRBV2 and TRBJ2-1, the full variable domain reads EPEVTQTPSHQVTQMGQEVILRCVPISNHLYFYWYRQILGQKVEFLVSFYNNEISEKSEIFDDQFSVERPDGSNFTLKIRSTKLEDSAMYFCASSLGLAGGNEQFFGPGTRLTVL.

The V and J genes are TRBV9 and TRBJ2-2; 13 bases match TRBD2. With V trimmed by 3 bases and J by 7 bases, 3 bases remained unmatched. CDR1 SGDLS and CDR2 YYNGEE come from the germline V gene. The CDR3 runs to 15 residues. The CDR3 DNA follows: TGTGCCAGCAGCGGGGGACTAGCGGGATTCGGGGAGCTGTTTTTT. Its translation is CASSGGLAGFGELFF. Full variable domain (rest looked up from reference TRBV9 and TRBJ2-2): DSGVTQTPKHLITATGQRVTLRCSPRSGDLSVYWYQQSLDQGLQFLIQYYNGEERAKGNILERFSAQQFPDLHSELNLSSLELGDSALYFCASSGGLAGFGELFFGEGSRLTVL.

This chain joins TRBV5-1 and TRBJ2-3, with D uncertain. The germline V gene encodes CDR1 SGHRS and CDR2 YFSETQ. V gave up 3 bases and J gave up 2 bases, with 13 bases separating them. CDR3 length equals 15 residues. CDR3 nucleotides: TGCGCCAGCAGCTCGACGCATGTACCCACAGATACGCAGTATTTT. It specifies CASSSTHVPTDTQYF.

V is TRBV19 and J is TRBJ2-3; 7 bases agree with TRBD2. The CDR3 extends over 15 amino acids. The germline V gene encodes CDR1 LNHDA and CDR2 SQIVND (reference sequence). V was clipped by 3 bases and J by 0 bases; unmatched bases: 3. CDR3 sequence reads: CASSIASGSTDTQYF. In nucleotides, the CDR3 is TGTGCCAGTAGTATTGCTAGCGGAAGCACAGATACGCAGTATTTT.

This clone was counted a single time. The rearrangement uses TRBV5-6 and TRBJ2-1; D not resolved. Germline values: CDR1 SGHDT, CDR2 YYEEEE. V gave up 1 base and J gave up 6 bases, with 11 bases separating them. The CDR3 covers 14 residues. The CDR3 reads CASSLNLAGNEQFF. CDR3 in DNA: TGTGCCAGCAGCTTGAATTTGGCAGGCAATGAGCAGTTCTTC.

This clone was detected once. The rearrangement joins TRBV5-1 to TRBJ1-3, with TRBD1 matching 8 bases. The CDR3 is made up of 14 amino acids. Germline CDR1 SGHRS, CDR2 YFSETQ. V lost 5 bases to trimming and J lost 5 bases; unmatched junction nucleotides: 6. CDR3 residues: CASSPGTGRNTIYF. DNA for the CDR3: TGCGCCAGCAGTCCCGGGACAGGTCGAAACACCATATATTTT.

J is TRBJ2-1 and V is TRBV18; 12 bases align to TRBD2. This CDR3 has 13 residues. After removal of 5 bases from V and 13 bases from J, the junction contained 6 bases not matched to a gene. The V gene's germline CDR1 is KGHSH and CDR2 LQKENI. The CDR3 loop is CASSTTSGRVQFF. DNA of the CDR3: TGTGCCAGCTCAACGACTAGCGGGAGAGTTCAGTTCTTC.

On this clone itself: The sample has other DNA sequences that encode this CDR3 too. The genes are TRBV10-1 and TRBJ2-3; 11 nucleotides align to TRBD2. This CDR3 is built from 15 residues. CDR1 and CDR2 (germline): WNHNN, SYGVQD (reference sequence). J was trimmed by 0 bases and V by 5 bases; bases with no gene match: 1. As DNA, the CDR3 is TGCGCCAGCAGTCGGACTAGCGGGAGCACAGATACGCAGTATTTT. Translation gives CASSRTSGSTDTQYF.

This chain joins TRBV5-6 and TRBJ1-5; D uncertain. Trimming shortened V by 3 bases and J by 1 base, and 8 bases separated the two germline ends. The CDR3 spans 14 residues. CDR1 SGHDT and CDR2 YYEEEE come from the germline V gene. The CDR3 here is CASSSPRSNQPQHF. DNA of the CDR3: TGTGCCAGCAGCTCACCCAGGAGCAATCAGCCCCAGCATTTT.

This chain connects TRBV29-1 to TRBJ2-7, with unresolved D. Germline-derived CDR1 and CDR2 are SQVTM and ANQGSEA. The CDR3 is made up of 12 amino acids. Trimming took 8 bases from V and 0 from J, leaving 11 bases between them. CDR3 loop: CSKHGISYEQYF. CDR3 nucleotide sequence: TGCAGCAAACATGGCATCTCCTACGAGCAGTACTTC.

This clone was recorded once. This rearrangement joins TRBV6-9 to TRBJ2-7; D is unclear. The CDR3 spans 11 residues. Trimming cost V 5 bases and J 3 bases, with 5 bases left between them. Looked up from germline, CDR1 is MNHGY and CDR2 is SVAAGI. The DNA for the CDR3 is TGTGCCAGCAGTCACGACTACGAGCAGTACTTC. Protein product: CASSHDYEQYF.

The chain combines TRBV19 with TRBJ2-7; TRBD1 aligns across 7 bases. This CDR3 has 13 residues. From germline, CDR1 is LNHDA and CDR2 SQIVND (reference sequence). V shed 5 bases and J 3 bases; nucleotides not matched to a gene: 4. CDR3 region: CASSGGQNYEQYF. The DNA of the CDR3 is TGTGCCAGTAGTGGGGGACAGAACTACGAGCAGTACTTC.

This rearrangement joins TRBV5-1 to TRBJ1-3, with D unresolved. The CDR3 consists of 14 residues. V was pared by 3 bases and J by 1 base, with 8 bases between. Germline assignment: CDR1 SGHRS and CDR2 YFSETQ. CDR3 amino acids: CASSSTESGNTIYF. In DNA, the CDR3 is TGCGCCAGCAGCTCCACAGAGTCTGGAAACACCATATATTTT.

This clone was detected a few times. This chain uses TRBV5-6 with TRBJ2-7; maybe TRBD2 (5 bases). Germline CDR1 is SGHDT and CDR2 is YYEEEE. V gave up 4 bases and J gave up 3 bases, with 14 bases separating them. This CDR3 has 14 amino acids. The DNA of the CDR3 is TGTGCCAGCAGCGCGAAGACGGGAAACTACGAGCAGTACTTC. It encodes CASSAKTGNYEQYF. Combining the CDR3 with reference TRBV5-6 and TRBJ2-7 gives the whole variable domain DAGVTQSPTHLIKTRGQQVTLRCSPKSGHDTVSWYQQALGQGPQFIFQYYEEEERQRGNFPDRFSGHQFPNYSSELNVNALLLGDSALYLCASSAKTGNYEQYFGPGTRLTVT.

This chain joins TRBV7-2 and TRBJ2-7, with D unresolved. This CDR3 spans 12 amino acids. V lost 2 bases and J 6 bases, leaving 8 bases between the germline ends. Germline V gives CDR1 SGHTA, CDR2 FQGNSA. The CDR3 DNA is TGTGCCAGCAGCTTATACTCTTCCGAGCAGTACTTC. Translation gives CASSLYSSEQYF.

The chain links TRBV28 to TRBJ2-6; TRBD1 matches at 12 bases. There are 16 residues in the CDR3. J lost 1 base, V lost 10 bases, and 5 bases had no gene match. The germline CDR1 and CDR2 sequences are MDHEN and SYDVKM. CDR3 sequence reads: CATMGQGASGANVLTF. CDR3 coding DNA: TGTGCCACGATGGGACAGGGGGCATCTGGGGCCAACGTCCTGACTTTC.

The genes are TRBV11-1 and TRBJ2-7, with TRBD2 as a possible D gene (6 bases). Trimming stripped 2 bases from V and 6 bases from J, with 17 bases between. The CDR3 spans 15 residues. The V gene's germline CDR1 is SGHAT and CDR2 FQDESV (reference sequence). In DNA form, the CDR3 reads TGTGCCAGCAGCTTATCAGGTTGGGAGGCCACCGAGCAGTACTTC. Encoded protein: CASSLSGWEATEQYF.

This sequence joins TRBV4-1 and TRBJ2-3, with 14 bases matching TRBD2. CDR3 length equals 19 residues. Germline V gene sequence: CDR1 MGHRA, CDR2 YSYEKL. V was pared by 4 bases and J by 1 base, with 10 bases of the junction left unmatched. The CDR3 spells CASSRRPGTSGSGTDTQYF. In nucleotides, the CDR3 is TGCGCCAGCAGCCGCCGACCAGGGACTAGCGGGAGCGGCACAGATACGCAGTATTTT.

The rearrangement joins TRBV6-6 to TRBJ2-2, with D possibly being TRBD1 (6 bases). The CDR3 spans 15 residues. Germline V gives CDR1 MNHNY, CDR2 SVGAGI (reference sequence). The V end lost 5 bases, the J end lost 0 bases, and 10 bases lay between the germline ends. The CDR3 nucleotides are TGTGCCAGCAGTCCGAGGACAGCGAACACCGGGGAGCTGTTTTTT. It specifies CASSPRTANTGELFF.

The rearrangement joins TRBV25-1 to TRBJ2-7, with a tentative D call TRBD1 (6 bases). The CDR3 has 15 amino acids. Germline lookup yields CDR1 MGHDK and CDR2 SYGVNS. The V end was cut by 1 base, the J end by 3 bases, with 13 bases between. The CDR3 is CASSEWVGRGYEQYF. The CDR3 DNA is TGTGCCAGCAGTGAATGGGTCGGCAGGGGCTACGAGCAGTACTTC.

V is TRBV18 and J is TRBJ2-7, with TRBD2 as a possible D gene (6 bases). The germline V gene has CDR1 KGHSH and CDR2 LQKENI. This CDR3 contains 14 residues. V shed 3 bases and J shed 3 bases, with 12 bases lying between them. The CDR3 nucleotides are TGTGCCAGCTCACCCACGCCGACTAGCTACGAGCAGTACTTC. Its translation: CASSPTPTSYEQYF.

The CDR3 coding sequence is TGCGCCAGCAGCCCAGGGACAGGGGTTGAAGCTTTCTTT. This translates into CASSPGTGVEAFF. This chain joins TRBV5-1 and TRBJ1-1, with 10 positions matching TRBD1. Unmatched junction bases numbered 4, after V lost 4 bases and J lost 7 bases. There are 13 residues in the CDR3. CDR1 SGHRS and CDR2 YFSETQ come from the germline V gene.

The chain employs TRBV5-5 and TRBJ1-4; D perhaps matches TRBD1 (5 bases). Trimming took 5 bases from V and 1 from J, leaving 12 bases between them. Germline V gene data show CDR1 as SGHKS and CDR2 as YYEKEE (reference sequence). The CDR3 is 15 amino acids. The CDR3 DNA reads TGTGCCAGCAGTTACGTCCAGGGAACTAATGAAAAACTGTTTTTT. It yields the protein CASSYVQGTNEKLFF.

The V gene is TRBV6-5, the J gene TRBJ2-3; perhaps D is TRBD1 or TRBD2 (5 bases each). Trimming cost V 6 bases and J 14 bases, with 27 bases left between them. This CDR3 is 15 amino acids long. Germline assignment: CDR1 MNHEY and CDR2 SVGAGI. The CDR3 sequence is CASSKEFRTGTRSYF. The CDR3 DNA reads TGTGCCAGCAGCAAAGAATTTCGAACCGGGACCCGCTCGTATTTT.

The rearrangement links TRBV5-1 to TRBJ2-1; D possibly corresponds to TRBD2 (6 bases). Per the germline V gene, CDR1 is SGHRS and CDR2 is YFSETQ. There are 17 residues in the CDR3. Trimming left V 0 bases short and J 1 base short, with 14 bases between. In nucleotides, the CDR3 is TGCGCCAGCAGCTTGGATGGCGGGGTTCCTTCCTACAATGAGCAGTTCTTC. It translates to CASSLDGGVPSYNEQFF.

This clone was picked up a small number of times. The CDR3 protein is CASSEPPGPHTHDALCSNQPQHF. DNA of the CDR3: TGCGCCAGCAGTGAGCCCCCGGGACCCCACACTCATGATGCACTGTGTAGCAATCAGCCCCAGCATTTT. The chain uses TRBV10-1 and TRBJ1-5, with a tentative D call TRBD1 (5 bases). V lost 2 bases, J lost 0 bases, and 32 bases lay in between. The CDR3 runs to 23 residues. Germline values: CDR1 WNHNN, CDR2 SYGVQD (reference sequence).